The 31 T cell receptor beta chains below all came from one sample that was sequenced in a study of blood T cells in healthy people across ages. It was with a sample-barcoded 5' primer and a J-beta primer mix that a second PCR of roughly 7 to 12 cycles was run. Via MiXCR, TCRdb re-called the 5' RACE reads, giving one row per CDR3 protein. Of 600,000 or so distinct CDR3 sequences in the sample, under 30% are singletons; the top ten hold 15% to 19%. Sample: blood. These receptors originate from an elderly woman in good health.

The sample holds many counts of this clonotype. The chain uses TRBV6-2 or TRBV6-3 and TRBJ2-1, with 11 bases aligning to TRBD2. CDR1 and CDR2 (germline): MNHEY, SVGEGT. Losses at the gene ends were 5 bases for V and 2 bases for J; bases not matched to a gene: 5. The CDR3 has 16 residues. As DNA, the CDR3 is TGTGCCAGCAGTAAATTTAGCGGGGGGGCCTACAATGAGCAGTTCTTC. This sequence encodes CASSKFSGGAYNEQFF.

This clonotype was observed many times. V usage is TRBV25-1 and J usage is TRBJ2-4; 7 bases line up with TRBD1. V lost 4 bases, J lost 4 bases, and 4 bases stayed unmatched. CDR3 length equals 14 residues. Germline-derived CDR1 and CDR2 are MGHDK and SYGVNS. Here the CDR3 DNA reads TGTGCCAGCAGTGGACAGGGCTCGAAAAACATTCAGTACTTC. It specifies CASSGQGSKNIQYF.

This clonotype came up many times. The chain has TRBV4-1 and TRBJ1-2, with a weak D call TRBD1 (6 bases). Trimming shortened V by 0 bases and J by 1 base, and 9 bases separated the two germline ends. Germline CDR1 MGHRA, CDR2 YSYEKL. The CDR3 loop spans 15 amino acids. The CDR3 nucleotides read TGCGCCAGCAGCCAAGACCTCAGGGGTAACTATGGCTACACCTTC. This codes for CASSQDLRGNYGYTF.

The genes are TRBV19 and TRBJ2-1, with TRBD2 matching over 9 bases. There are 15 residues in the CDR3. Germline V gene lookup returns CDR1 LNHDA and CDR2 SQIVND (reference sequence). V was pared by 7 bases and J by 7 bases, with 11 bases of the junction left unmatched. CDR3 nucleotide sequence: TGTGCCAGTATTCCCGGGACTAGCAGGGGTAATGAGCAGTTCTTC. This sequence encodes CASIPGTSRGNEQFF.

For the CDR3, the DNA is TGTGCCAGCAGTTCCATGCCACCGGATGGAACACGTAGCGGGGAGCTGTTTTTT. This gives the protein CASSSMPPDGTRSGELFF. The chain recombines TRBV25-1 with TRBJ2-2, with D unclear. Trimming took 5 bases from V and 7 from J, leaving 26 bases between them. The germline CDR1 and CDR2 sequences are MGHDK and SYGVNS. This CDR3 is built from 18 residues.

There are a few counts of this clonotype. A much larger clone sits a single nucleotide away, making a read error possible. V is TRBV12-3 or TRBV12-4 and J is TRBJ2-5; TRBD1 aligns across 8 bases. The junction had 14 bases not matched to a gene; V was cut back by 6 bases and J by 11 bases. The CDR3 is 14 amino acids. The CDR3 coding sequence is TGTGCCAGCAGGATCGGACAGGGCGGCGATGAGCAGTACTTC. Encoded protein: CASRIGQGGDEQYF.

This rearrangement joins TRBV28 to TRBJ1-5; no clear D. With 3 bases removed from V and 1 base from J, the gap between germline ends came to 10 bases. The CDR3 runs to 15 residues. Germline V CDR1 and CDR2: MDHEN, SYDVKM. The CDR3 protein is CASSFWGRSNQPQHF. The DNA for the CDR3 is TGTGCCAGCAGTTTTTGGGGTAGGAGCAATCAGCCCCAGCATTTT. Supplemented by reference TRBV28 and TRBJ1-5, the full variable domain reads DVKVTQSSRYLVKRTGEKVFLECVQDMDHENMFWYRQDPGLGLRLIYFSYDVKMKEKGDIPEGYSVSREKKERFSLILESASTNQTSMYLCASSFWGRSNQPQHFGDGTRLSIL.

The chain employs TRBV29-1 and TRBJ2-1, with 12 bases lining up with TRBD2. V was pared by 3 bases and J by 9 bases, with 9 bases of the junction left unmatched. CDR1 SQVTM and CDR2 ANQGSEA come from the germline V gene. This CDR3 comprises 15 residues. CDR3 loop: CSVDSGLAGGFEQFF. The DNA for the CDR3 is TGCAGCGTTGATTCGGGTCTAGCGGGAGGGTTTGAGCAGTTCTTC.

This clonotype was seen more than once but under ten times. V gene TRBV9 combines with J gene TRBJ2-1; weak D call: TRBD2 (5 bases). The J call may be in error: the DNA end matches TRBJ2-7 better. The V gene's germline CDR1 is SGDLS and CDR2 YYNGEE. The CDR3 contains 15 residues. CDR3 nucleotides: TGTGCCAGCAGCGTAGGCCTAGCAACCTACAATGAGCAGTACTTC. Protein: CASSVGLATYNEQYF.

This clonotype occurred many times. The J gene is TRBJ1-1, the V gene TRBV5-1; no definite D call. V lost 0 bases to trimming and J lost 1 base, with 10 bases between them. This CDR3 is 15 amino acids long. Looked up from germline, CDR1 is SGHRS and CDR2 is YFSETQ. CDR3 amino acids: CASSLAVGANTEAFF. In nucleotides, the CDR3 is TGCGCCAGCAGCTTGGCGGTTGGCGCGAACACTGAAGCTTTCTTT.

This clonotype was detected many times. A clone one base away is much larger, so this may be a read error. J is TRBJ2-1 and V is TRBV12-3 or TRBV12-4, with 9 positions matching TRBD1. The J call may be wrong; the DNA end is better matched by TRBJ2-7. This CDR3 region has 15 residues. The CDR3 nucleotides are TGTGCCAGCATTCCGGGACAGGGTTCCTACAATGAGCAGTACTTC. Its translation is CASIPGQGSYNEQYF.

This chain links TRBV6-5 with TRBJ1-1; D might be TRBD1 (5 bases). V lost 6 bases and J lost 1, with 12 bases in between. The CDR3 is made up of 14 amino acids. Germline V gene lookup returns CDR1 MNHEY and CDR2 SVGAGI. CDR3: CASRPLGANTEAFF. The CDR3 nucleotides read TGTGCCAGCAGGCCGCTCGGGGCGAACACTGAAGCTTTCTTT.

This clonotype was counted once. This sequence may be a read error, since a much larger clone differs from it by one base. The chain has TRBV7-9 and TRBJ1-5; 7 nucleotides line up with TRBD1. Unmatched junction bases numbered 7, after V lost 5 bases and J lost 3 bases. Germline V gene data show CDR1 as SEHNR and CDR2 as FQNEAQ (reference sequence). The length of the CDR3 is 15 residues. For the CDR3, the DNA is TGTGCCAGCAGCCCCCGCGGACAGGTCAATCAGCCCCAGCATTTT. Protein product: CASSPRGQVNQPQHF.

The table lists this clonotype with many counts. The gene calls are TRBV6-6 and TRBJ1-6, with unresolved D. V lost 2 bases and J 6 bases, leaving 14 bases between the germline ends. Germline V gene sequence: CDR1 MNHNY, CDR2 SVGAGI (reference sequence). The CDR3 is 16 residues long. This CDR3 is CASSYLGRGGNSPLHF. For the CDR3, the DNA is TGTGCCAGCAGTTACCTTGGACGGGGAGGTAATTCACCCCTCCACTTT.

This clonotype occurred a few times. The rearrangement joins TRBV20-1 to TRBJ1-2, with D perhaps TRBD1 (6 bases). The ends were cut back, 0 bases at V and 6 bases at J, with 26 bases in the middle. Germline lookup yields CDR1 DFQATT and CDR2 SNEGSKA (reference sequence). The CDR3 is 18 residues long. The CDR3 bases are TGCAGTGCTAGAGATACGGCCCGGGGGCGCATCGCCCTCGATGGCTACACCTTC. It codes for CSARDTARGRIALDGYTF.

This clonotype was picked up a small number of times. The chain is built from TRBV7-8 and TRBJ1-2; 11 positions match TRBD1. Germline V gives CDR1 SGHVS, CDR2 FQNEAQ. The CDR3 has 16 amino acids. V dropped 1 base and J dropped 4; count of bases not matched to a gene: 5. The CDR3 sequence: CASSLEDRGPCYGYTF. In DNA form, the CDR3 reads TGTGCCAGCAGCTTAGAGGACAGGGGGCCCTGCTATGGCTACACCTTC. Full variable domain (missing parts from reference TRBV7-8 and TRBJ1-2): GAGVSQSPRYKVAKRGQDVALRCDPISGHVSLFWYQQALGQGPEFLTYFQNEAQLDKSGLPSDRFFAERPEGSVSTLKIQRTQQEDSAVYLCASSLEDRGPCYGYTFGSGTRLTVV.

This clonotype was picked up a small number of times. V and J are TRBV3-1 and TRBJ2-5, with TRBD2 matching over 12 bases. J gave up 6 bases and V 1 base, and 6 bases lay outside the gene matches. Looked up from germline, CDR1 is LGHDT and CDR2 is YNNKEL (reference sequence). The CDR3 is made up of 16 amino acids. As DNA, the CDR3 is TGTGCCAGCAGCCAAGCGGCTAGCGGGGGGGCAAAGACCCAGTACTTC. The encoded protein is CASSQAASGGAKTQYF.

This chain uses TRBV9 with TRBJ2-1; D is unclear. The CDR3 extends over 13 amino acids. Germline V lookup: CDR1 SGDLS, CDR2 YYNGEE. V was clipped by 1 base and J by 5 bases, with 7 bases between them. In nucleotides, the CDR3 is TGTGCCAGCAGCGTAAGGGCAGACAATGAGCAGTTCTTC. As protein: CASSVRADNEQFF.

As concerns this clonotype: A much larger clone sits a single nucleotide away, making a read error possible. The chain has TRBV7-2 and TRBJ1-5, with a possible D match to TRBD1 (6 bases). The CDR3 spans 15 residues. The germline V gene encodes CDR1 SGHTA and CDR2 FQGNSA. The V end was cut by 3 bases, the J end by 0 bases, with 9 bases between. CDR3 loop: CASSFGQCSNQPQHF. Here the CDR3 DNA reads TGTGCCAGCAGCTTCGGACAGTGTAGCAATCAGCCCCAGCATTTT.

This clonotype was found many times. Written as DNA, the CDR3 is TGTGCCAGCAACGACGGGGGGGCAACGGGAGCTGGCTACACCTTC. This sequence encodes CASNDGGATGAGYTF. This chain uses TRBV7-2 with TRBJ1-2, with a tentative D call TRBD1 (6 bases). Germline V gene lookup returns CDR1 SGHTA and CDR2 FQGNSA. Trimming shortened V by 7 bases and J by 7 bases, and 22 bases separated the two germline ends. The CDR3 covers 15 residues.

This clonotype was counted only a few times. J is TRBJ1-1 and V is TRBV25-1, with D unresolved. Germline values: CDR1 MGHDK, CDR2 SYGVNS. This CDR3 is 13 amino acids long. Trimming shortened V by 9 bases and J by 0 bases, and 11 bases separated the two germline ends. CDR3 amino acids: CASTAVLNTEAFF. DNA for the CDR3: TGTGCCAGTACGGCGGTCTTGAACACTGAAGCTTTCTTT.

Of note for this clonotype: This may arise from a read error, as a much more abundant clone is one base away. The chain combines TRBV27 with TRBJ1-5, with D possibly matching TRBD1 (5 bases). From germline, CDR1 is MNHEY and CDR2 SMNVEV (reference sequence). The CDR3 runs to 15 residues. The CDR3 region has the DNA TGTGCCAGCAGTTTTGGGCAGGGTGGCAATCAGCCCCGGCATTTT. Translating it yields CASSFGQGGNQPRHF.

This clonotype was seen many times. The chain couples TRBV6-5 to TRBJ2-7; no definite D call. CDR3 length: 13 amino acids. Trimming stripped 6 bases from V and 3 bases from J, with 12 bases between. The germline V gene has CDR1 MNHEY and CDR2 SVGAGI. The chain's CDR3 is CASRATQSYEQYF. The CDR3 bases are TGTGCCAGCAGGGCGACTCAAAGCTACGAGCAGTACTTC.

About this clonotype: One base away lies a much larger clone, so this may be a sequencing read error. This chain uses TRBV3-1 with TRBJ2-1, with unresolved D. Germline lookup yields CDR1 LGHDT and CDR2 YNNKEL (reference sequence). The CDR3 length is 12 residues. V was trimmed by 1 base and J by 10 bases, leaving 8 bases between them. CDR3 nucleotide sequence: TGTGCCAGCAGCCAAGTAGGCTACGAGCAGTTCTTC. This encodes CASSQVGYEQFF.

The chain links TRBV20-1 to TRBJ2-6; D uncertain. Trimming removed 3 bases from V and 0 bases from J, with 15 bases in between. This CDR3 spans 17 amino acids. Per the germline V gene, CDR1 is DFQATT and CDR2 is SNEGSKA (reference sequence). CDR3 DNA sequence: TGCAGTGCTAGTAGTCAGGCCGCTAGCTCTGGGGCCAACGTCCTGACTTTC. As protein: CSASSQAASSGANVLTF.

The CDR3 loop reads CASAGMNTEAFF. The CDR3 nucleotides read TGTGCCAGCGCAGGGATGAACACTGAAGCTTTCTTT. V gene TRBV12-3 or TRBV12-4 combines with J gene TRBJ1-1, with TRBD1 as a possible D gene (5 bases). V was shortened by 8 bases and J by 0 bases, with 7 bases between the two germline ends. This CDR3 is built from 12 residues.

This clonotype was counted many times. This chain joins TRBV4-2 and TRBJ1-5; 8 nucleotides agree with TRBD1. The CDR3 contains 16 residues. In germline, CDR1 is LGHNA, CDR2 YNFKEQ. V was pared by 0 bases and J by 4 bases, with 5 bases of the junction left unmatched. The CDR3: CASSQELGQENQPQHF. The CDR3 DNA sequence: TGTGCCAGCAGCCAAGAATTGGGACAGGAGAATCAGCCCCAGCATTTT.

This clonotype was seen ten or more times. The J gene is TRBJ1-5, the V gene TRBV7-2; D is ambiguous. Germline assignment: CDR1 SGHTA and CDR2 FQGNSA. V lost 6 bases to trimming and J lost 3 bases, with 15 bases between them. The CDR3 contains 15 residues. Here the CDR3 DNA reads TGTGCCAGCAGTCCTGACTGGCAGTTCAATCAGCCCCAGCATTTT. It is translated as CASSPDWQFNQPQHF.

The chain employs TRBV7-8 and TRBJ1-1; 7 nucleotides agree with TRBD1. In germline, CDR1 is SGHVS, CDR2 FQNEAQ. With 6 bases clipped from V and 1 base from J, the junction kept 11 bases outside the gene matches. The CDR3 is made up of 16 amino acids. The CDR3 DNA sequence: TGTGCCAGCAGACCTACAGGGGCAGTTCGGAACACTGAAGCTTTCTTT. Translating gives CASRPTGAVRNTEAFF.

Many counts were recorded for this clonotype. V usage is TRBV7-2 and J usage is TRBJ1-2, with no clear D. The germline gives CDR1 SGHTA, CDR2 FQGNSA. Trimming took 1 base from V and 1 from J, leaving 4 bases between them. This CDR3 is 13 amino acids long. The DNA for the CDR3 is TGTGCCAGCAGCTTAGAATTTAACTATGGCTACACCTTC. Residues: CASSLEFNYGYTF.

This clonotype was seen many times. The chain uses TRBV15 and TRBJ2-3; 7 nucleotides align to TRBD2. The V gene end was trimmed by 1 base and the J gene end by 4 bases; junction bases not matched to a gene: 8. Germline CDR1 and CDR2: LNHNV and YYDKDF (reference sequence). The CDR3 covers 16 residues. The CDR3 sequence: CATSRGWGGKADTQYF. DNA for the CDR3: TGTGCCACCAGCAGAGGATGGGGAGGGAAGGCAGATACGCAGTATTTT.